This T cell receptor (beta chain) was recorded in a study of OX40 agonist ivuxolimab in advanced cancers. Whole-study findings and limits: The study observed clonal expansion of CD4+ and CD8+ blood T cells by week 6 at 0.1 to 3.0 mg/kg.

Sequencing used immunoSEQ multiplex PCR; TCRdb keeps in-frame clones, though not all of them. The sample has about 82,000 clones, over 85% seen once. V was trimmed by 4 bases and J by 2 bases, leaving 19 bases between them. The germline V gene encodes CDR1 SEHNR and CDR2 FQNEAQ (reference sequence). This CDR3 has 17 amino acids. With respect to this clone: Antigen: not known.

The sequenced sample was CD4+ or CD8+ T cells sorted from blood, obtained in a trial of the OX40 agonist ivuxolimab. The genes are TRBV7-9 and TRBJ2-3, with a possible D match to TRBD2 (5 bases). This receptor was identified in an adult with an advanced solid tumor such as melanoma, head and neck, liver or kidney cancer. CDR3 nucleotides: TGTGCCAGCAGCTCTCTCCCCGCGGGCCTCAACACAGATACGCAGTATTTT. Translated, it gives CASSSLPAGLNTDTQYF.